These 4 T cell receptor beta chains share one sample of origin, sequenced in a study of blood T cell repertoires in COVID-19. Libraries were prepared by immunoSEQ multiplex PCR; TCRdb keeps only in-frame clonotypes and omits some of them. Seen here are about 210,000 clones, 84% observed once, and the top ten hold 6% to 8.5%. The sequencing sample was made of peripheral blood. These receptors all stem from a woman aged 50 to 60 with active or convalescent COVID-19.

This chain uses TRBV9 with TRBJ2-2; 9 bases line up with TRBD2. CDR3 length: 16 residues. V dropped 4 bases and J dropped 4; count of bases not matched to a gene: 8. Germline V gene lookup returns CDR1 SGDLS and CDR2 YYNGEE. The CDR3 is CASSPSSGTSTGELFF. The CDR3 DNA follows: TGTGCCAGCAGCCCCTCTAGCGGGACCAGCACCGGGGAGCTGTTTTTT.

This chain connects TRBV19 to TRBJ2-3; a weak D match, TRBD2 (6 bases). V was clipped by 5 bases and J by 6 bases, with 9 bases between them. CDR1 is LNHDA and CDR2 is SQIVND in the germline V gene (reference sequence). The CDR3 is 12 amino acids. The CDR3 region has the DNA TGTGCCAGTAGTGGGGCGGGGGATACGCAGTATTTT. It translates to CASSGAGDTQYF. The variable domain in full, with the rest retrieved from reference TRBV19 and TRBJ2-3, is DGGITQSPKYLFRKEGQNVTLSCEQNLNHDAMYWYRQDPGQGLRLIYYSQIVNDFQKGDIAEGYSVSREKKESFPLTVTSAQKNPTAFYLCASSGAGDTQYFGPGTRLTVL.

As concerns this clone: In the same sample, other DNA sequences code for this CDR3. The chain recombines TRBV5-4 with TRBJ2-1, with 7 bases identical to TRBD2. The germline CDR1 and CDR2 sequences are SGHNT and YYREEE (reference sequence). CDR3 length: 15 residues. Trimming cost V 2 bases and J 0 bases; bases outside gene matches: 2. CDR3 in DNA: TGTGCCAGCAGCTTAGGCGGGAGCTCCTACAATGAGCAGTTCTTC. Protein product: CASSLGGSSYNEQFF. The full variable domain, its missing parts supplied by reference TRBV5-4 and TRBJ2-1, is ETGVTQSPTHLIKTRGQQVTLRCSSQSGHNTVSWYQQALGQGPQFIFQYYREEENGRGNFPPRFSGLQFPNYSSELNVNALELDDSALYLCASSLGGSSYNEQFFGPGTRLTVL.

The chain employs TRBV29-1 and TRBJ1-1; D not certain. Trimming took 4 bases from V and 1 from J, leaving 7 bases between them. CDR1 and CDR2 from the germline V gene are SQVTM and ANQGSEA. This CDR3 contains 12 residues. DNA of the CDR3: TGCAGCGTTGTGCGCGAGAACACTGAAGCTTTCTTT. Its translation is CSVVRENTEAFF.